Listed below are T cell receptor beta chains from one sample, sequenced in a study of blood T cell repertoires in COVID-19. Clones were read by immunoSEQ multiplex PCR, and TCRdb kept only the in-frame ones, dropping some. The table includes 190,000 or so clones, 86% detected once. The material sequenced was peripheral blood. The source is a woman aged 25 to 45 with active or convalescent COVID-19. Both conserved end residues are part of each CDR3. D genes are given only for firm matches. A row's size may be missing; if present it is once, few, many or a size class.

V gene	CDR3 length	clone size	J gene	D gene	CDR3 protein	CDR3 DNA
TRBV4-1	15	NA	TRBJ1-2	TRBD1	CASSQPGQLLDGYTF	TGCGCCAGCAGCCAACCGGGACAGCTCCTTGATGGCTACACCTTC
TRBV19	17	NA	TRBJ2-7	TRBD1	CASSIRGPGQGSYEQYF	TGTGCCAGTAGTATTAGGGGACCCGGACAGGGGTCCTACGAGCAGTACTTC
TRBV2	15	NA	TRBJ1-4	TRBD1	CASSGLTGANEKLFF	TGTGCCAGCAGTGGCCTGACAGGGGCAAATGAAAAACTGTTTTTT
TRBV28	13	NA	TRBJ1-6	NA	CASQGSYNSPLHF	TGTGCCAGCCAGGGCTCCTATAATTCACCCCTCCACTTT
TRBV7-9	16	NA	TRBJ1-2	TRBD1	CASSLGTGRGDYGYTF	TGTGCCAGCAGCTTAGGGACAGGGAGGGGAGACTATGGCTACACCTTC
TRBV14	13	NA	TRBJ2-5	TRBD2	CASSPGLWETQYF	TGTGCCAGCAGCCCGGGACTATGGGAGACCCAGTACTTC
TRBV12-3/TRBV12-4	13	NA	TRBJ1-2	NA	CASSPTATYGYTF	TGTGCCAGCAGTCCAACAGCTACGTATGGCTACACCTTC
TRBV6-5	14	NA	TRBJ2-2	TRBD1	CASFRTGVSGELFF	TGTGCCAGCTTCAGGACAGGGGTATCCGGGGAGCTGTTTTTT
TRBV30	13	NA	TRBJ1-2	NA	CAWSSGHMYGYTF	TGTGCCTGGAGTTCGGGACATATGTATGGCTACACCTTC
TRBV5-4	16	NA	TRBJ1-2	NA	CASSLDAGKRYYGYTF	TGTGCCAGCAGCCTCGATGCAGGGAAACGGTACTATGGCTACACCTTC
TRBV7-6	17	once	TRBJ2-3	TRBD2	CASSTGTSGRSTDTQYF	TGTGCCAGCAGCACCGGGACTAGCGGGAGAAGCACAGATACGCAGTATTTT
TRBV30	15	NA	TRBJ1-5	TRBD1	CAWSPGQGGYQPQHF	TGTGCCTGGAGTCCGGGACAGGGAGGCTATCAGCCCCAGCATTTT
TRBV18	17	NA	TRBJ1-1	TRBD1	CASSLSILTGGETEAFF	TGTGCCAGCTCACTATCCATTTTGACAGGGGGGGAAACTGAAGCTTTCTTT
TRBV19	15	NA	TRBJ1-2	NA	CASSIDVYPVDGYTF	TGTGCCAGTAGTATAGACGTGTACCCGGTGGATGGCTACACCTTC
TRBV6-5	15	NA	TRBJ1-4	NA	CASSPIIEAGEKLFF	TGTGCCAGCAGCCCGATAATAGAGGCTGGTGAAAAACTGTTTTTT
TRBV30	14	once	TRBJ1-5	NA	CAWSSDSGNQPQHF	TGTGCCTGGAGTTCGGACAGTGGGAATCAGCCCCAGCATTTT
TRBV9	13	NA	TRBJ1-5	NA	CASSPDGGQPQHF	TGTGCCAGCAGCCCCGACGGGGGTCAGCCCCAGCATTTT
TRBV4-1	14	few	TRBJ2-5	NA	CASSQVSGEETQYF	TGCGCCAGCAGCCAAGTTTCCGGGGAAGAGACCCAGTACTTC
TRBV2	17	NA	TRBJ1-6	TRBD1	CASRGDRGSSYNSPLHF	TGTGCCAGCAGGGGGGACAGGGGAAGCTCCTATAATTCACCCCTCCACTTT
TRBV4-1	15	NA	TRBJ1-1	NA	CASSQVYEGSTEAFF	TGCGCCAGCAGCCAAGTCTACGAGGGAAGCACTGAAGCTTTCTTT
TRBV5-1	14	NA	TRBJ1-4	TRBD1	CASSSGGTAEKLFF	TGCGCCAGCAGCTCAGGGGGCACGGCTGAAAAACTGTTTTTT
TRBV5-1	13	once	TRBJ1-1	NA	CASSLGRDTEAFF	TGCGCCAGCAGCTTAGGGAGGGACACTGAAGCTTTCTTT
TRBV11-2	16	once	TRBJ2-1	TRBD2	CASSPASGRSRNEQFF	TGTGCCAGCAGCCCGGCTAGCGGGAGATCTCGCAATGAGCAGTTCTTC
TRBV18	12	NA	TRBJ1-2	NA	CASSPVREGYTF	TGTGCCAGCTCACCCGTCCGGGAAGGCTACACCTTC
TRBV28	15	medium-sized	TRBJ1-4	NA	CASSLLEATNEKLFF	TGTGCCAGCAGTTTATTGGAGGCAACTAATGAAAAACTGTTTTTT
TRBV30	16	NA	TRBJ1-6	NA	CAWSTGQAGGGSPLHF	TGTGCCTGGAGTACGGGCCAGGCGGGAGGGGGTTCACCCCTCCACTTT
TRBV2	13	NA	TRBJ2-1	NA	CASSELFAGEQFF	TGTGCCAGCAGTGAGTTGTTTGCGGGGGAGCAGTTCTTC
TRBV15	15	NA	TRBJ1-2	TRBD1	CATKTGERASGGYTF	TGTGCCACCAAAACAGGGGAACGGGCGTCGGGTGGCTACACCTTC